A selection of T cell receptor beta chains follows, all from one sample in a study of CD8 T cells in ankylosing spondylitis. MiXCR, applied by TCRdb to the 5' RACE reads, yields one record per CDR3 protein. The data contain 200,000 to 250,000 distinct CDR3 sequences, 8% to 11% of them singletons. Material for sequencing was blood, either unsorted or a sorted T cell fraction (not recorded which). The source is a male donor with ankylosing spondylitis or in good health (not recorded which). The CDR3 runs from the conserved cysteine through the conserved F or W. A D gene is named only where the DNA matches it firmly. Only part of the rows carry a size: once, few, many, or a class if the clone is expanded.

len	v_gene	j_gene	d_gene	abundance	CDR3nt	CDR3aa
12	TRBV12-3/TRBV12-4	TRBJ2-3	-	many	TGTGCCAGCAGACTTACCACAGATACGCAGTATTTT	CASRLTTDTQYF
17	TRBV6-5	TRBJ2-1	-	many	TGTGCCAGCAGTTACGGGACACCGAAACCCTCCTACAATGAGCAGTTCTTC	CASSYGTPKPSYNEQFF
14	TRBV5-1	TRBJ2-1	TRBD2	many	TGCGCCAGCAGCCCCGGATTGGGGGGGGATGAGCAGTTCTTC	CASSPGLGGDEQFF
15	TRBV12-3/TRBV12-4	TRBJ2-2	-	few	TGTGCCAGCAAGGGTCCGACAGCCGACACCGGGGAGCTGTTTTTT	CASKGPTADTGELFF
15	TRBV5-1	TRBJ1-2	-	many	TGCGCCAGCAGCTTGGATGATGACGGCCGGACTGGCTACACCTTC	CASSLDDDGRTGYTF
13	TRBV3-1	TRBJ2-2	-	many	TGTGCCAGCAGCCACACGAACACCGGGGAGCTGTTTTTT	CASSHTNTGELFF
13	TRBV20-1	TRBJ1-1	TRBD1	few	TGCAGTGCTAGGACAGGGGGGAACACTGAAGCTTTCTTT	CSARTGGNTEAFF
18	TRBV10-3	TRBJ2-3	TRBD2	few	TGTGCCACCCTTTCCAACCCGGGACTACCAAGCCCCTTAGATACGCAGTATTTT	CATLSNPGLPSPLDTQYF
13	TRBV20-1	TRBJ2-1	-	few	TGCAGTGCTAGGACACCGGAGGGTAATGAGCAGTTCTTC	CSARTPEGNEQFF
15	TRBV7-7	TRBJ2-1	TRBD2	many	TGTGCTAGCTCTCGCCTAGCGGGTTCCTACAATGAGCAGTTCTTC	CASSRLAGSYNEQFF
13	TRBV20-1	TRBJ2-5	TRBD1	many	TGCAGTGCTTACGACAGGGCGGTGGAGACCCAGTACTTC	CSAYDRAVETQYF
15	TRBV5-1	TRBJ1-2	TRBD1	-	TGCGCCAGCAGCTCGATTGGACAGGGAACGGTGGGCTACACCTTC	CASSSIGQGTVGYTF
12	TRBV5-6	TRBJ1-1	-	many	TGTGCCAGCAGCCCCGGTCACACTGAAGCTTTCTTT	CASSPGHTEAFF
14	TRBV7-3	TRBJ2-1	TRBD2	-	TGTGCCAGCAGCCTCGGGGGGGCTCTCTATGAGCAGTTCTTC	CASSLGGALYEQFF
13	TRBV6-1	TRBJ2-2	-	-	TGTGCCAGCGGGGGGATGAACACCGGGGAGCTGTTTTTT	CASGGMNTGELFF
17	TRBV7-3	TRBJ2-5	TRBD2	few	TGTGCCAGCAGCTTAATAGGGTGGACTAGCGGGGATCAGACCCAGTACTTC	CASSLIGWTSGDQTQYF
16	TRBV7-9	TRBJ2-3	TRBD2	few	TGTGCCAGCAGCATAGTAGCGGGGGGAAGCACAGATACGCAGTATTTT	CASSIVAGGSTDTQYF